The entry below gives a single T cell receptor (beta chain) sequence along with its context. This sample stems from a study of shared clonotypes between healthy human individuals. The repertoire was sequenced with immunoSEQ multiplex PCR; TCRdb's copy has only in-frame clones and lacks some. The sample yields 850,000 to 1,100,000 clones, approximately 80% seen once. The CDR3 covers 15 residues. Germline values: CDR1 MGHRA, CDR2 YSYEKL. Losses at the gene ends were 4 bases for V and 2 bases for J; bases not matched to a gene: 6. The chain links TRBV4-1 to TRBJ2-7; 9 positions match TRBD1. The clonotype was recovered from a young man in good health. Some clones in this sample may be carry-over from other donors' samples. What was sequenced was memory CD4+ T cells from PBMCs. The subset was: CD45RA-negative fraction. CDR3 in amino acids: CASSRGQGSAYEQYF. The DNA for the CDR3 is TGCGCCAGCAGCCGTGGACAGGGGTCCGCCTACGAGCAGTACTTC.